This note documents a single TCR beta chain sequence. Participant ages covered about 18 to 100 years across about 25 US areas. The sample originates from a study of blood T cell repertoires in COVID-19. For the study at large: Italy, Spain and the United States were the sources of the convalescent and acute COVID-19 samples. T cells, B-cell-depleted T cells, or PBMCs supplied cDNA or gDNA.

Per the original methods: From reference gene primer amplification, estimates of nucleated cell counts were derived. Clones were sequenced by immunoSEQ multiplex PCR, and TCRdb holds only the in-frame ones, with some missing. V, J and clone size are taken as reported in that table, and D and trimming were inferred from the DNA itself. The sample includes approximately 220,000 clones, 75% to 90% of them seen just once. The sequence derives from a woman in her 30s who had been exposed to COVID-19. The sequencing input was PBMCs or T cells enriched from blood (not recorded which).

The CDR3 sequence is CASTGYHRGQPQHF. The CDR3 DNA follows: TGTGCCAGTACGGGATACCACAGGGGCCAGCCCCAGCATTTT. The chain joins TRBV19 to TRBJ1-5, with TRBD1 matching 7 bases. Germline CDR1 is LNHDA and CDR2 is SQIVND (reference sequence). The CDR3 spans 14 residues. V shed 7 bases, J shed 7 bases, and the junction held 10 bases outside the gene matches.